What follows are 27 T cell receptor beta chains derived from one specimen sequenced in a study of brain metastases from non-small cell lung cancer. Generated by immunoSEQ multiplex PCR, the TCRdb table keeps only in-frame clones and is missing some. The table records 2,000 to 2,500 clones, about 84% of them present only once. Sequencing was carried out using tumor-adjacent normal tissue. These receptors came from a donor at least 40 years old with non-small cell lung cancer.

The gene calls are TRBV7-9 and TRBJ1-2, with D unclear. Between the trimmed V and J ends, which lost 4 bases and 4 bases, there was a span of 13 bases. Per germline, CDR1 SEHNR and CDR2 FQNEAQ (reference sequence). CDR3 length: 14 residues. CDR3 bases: TGTGCCAGCAGCTCCTACGGGGTCCTCTATGGCTACACCTTC. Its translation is CASSSYGVLYGYTF.

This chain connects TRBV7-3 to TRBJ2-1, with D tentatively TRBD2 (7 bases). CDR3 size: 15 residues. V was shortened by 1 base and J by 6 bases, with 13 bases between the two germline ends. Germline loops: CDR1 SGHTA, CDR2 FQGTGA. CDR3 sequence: CASSLKAGASNEQFF. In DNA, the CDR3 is TGTGCCAGCAGCTTAAAGGCGGGGGCGTCCAATGAGCAGTTCTTC.

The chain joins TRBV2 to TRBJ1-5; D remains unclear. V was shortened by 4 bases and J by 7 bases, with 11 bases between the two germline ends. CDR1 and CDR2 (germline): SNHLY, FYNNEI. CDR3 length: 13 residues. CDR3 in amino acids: CASSVEGEQPQHF. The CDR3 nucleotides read TGTGCCAGCAGTGTTGAGGGAGAACAGCCCCAGCATTTT.

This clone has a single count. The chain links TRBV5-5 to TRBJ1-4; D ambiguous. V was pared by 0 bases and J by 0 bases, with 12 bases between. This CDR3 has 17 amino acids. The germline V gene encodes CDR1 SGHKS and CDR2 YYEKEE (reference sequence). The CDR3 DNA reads TGTGCCAGCAGCTTGGATTCCTTCCCTGCAACTAATGAAAAACTGTTTTTT. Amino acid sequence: CASSLDSFPATNEKLFF. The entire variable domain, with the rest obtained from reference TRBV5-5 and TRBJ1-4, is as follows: DAGVTQSPTHLIKTRGQQVTLRCSPISGHKSVSWYQQVLGQGPQFIFQYYEKEERGRGNFPDRFSARQFPNYSSELNVNALLLGDSALYLCASSLDSFPATNEKLFFGSGTQLSVL.

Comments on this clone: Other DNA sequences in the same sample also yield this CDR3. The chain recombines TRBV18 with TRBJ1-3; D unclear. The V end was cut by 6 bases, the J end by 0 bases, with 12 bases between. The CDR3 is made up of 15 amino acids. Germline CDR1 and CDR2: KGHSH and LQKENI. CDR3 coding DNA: TGTGCCAGCTCTCGTGACGGAGACTCTGGAAACACCATATATTTT. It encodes CASSRDGDSGNTIYF.

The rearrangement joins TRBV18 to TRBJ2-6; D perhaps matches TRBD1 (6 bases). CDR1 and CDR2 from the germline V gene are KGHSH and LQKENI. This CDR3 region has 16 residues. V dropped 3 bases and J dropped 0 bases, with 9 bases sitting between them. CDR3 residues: CASSPRDNSGANVLTF. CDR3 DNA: TGTGCCAGCTCACCCCGGGACAACTCTGGGGCCAACGTCCTGACTTTC.

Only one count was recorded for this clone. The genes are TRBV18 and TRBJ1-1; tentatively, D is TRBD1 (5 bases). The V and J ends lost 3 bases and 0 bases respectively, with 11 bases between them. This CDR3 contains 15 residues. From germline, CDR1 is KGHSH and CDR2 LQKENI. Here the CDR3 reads CASSPWGPLNTEAFF. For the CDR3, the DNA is TGTGCCAGCTCACCCTGGGGCCCCTTGAACACTGAAGCTTTCTTT.

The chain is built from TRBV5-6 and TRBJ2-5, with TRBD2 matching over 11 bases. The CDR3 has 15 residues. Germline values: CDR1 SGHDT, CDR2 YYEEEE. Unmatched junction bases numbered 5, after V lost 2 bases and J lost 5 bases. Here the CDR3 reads CASSFVAGGRETQYF. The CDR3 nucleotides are TGTGCCAGCAGCTTTGTAGCGGGGGGGCGGGAGACCCAGTACTTC.

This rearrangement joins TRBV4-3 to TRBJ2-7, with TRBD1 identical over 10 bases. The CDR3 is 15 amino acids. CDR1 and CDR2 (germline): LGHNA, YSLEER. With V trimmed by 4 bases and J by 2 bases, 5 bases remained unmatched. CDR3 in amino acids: CASSLDRGRTYEQYF. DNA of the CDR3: TGCGCCAGCAGCCTCGACAGGGGGCGGACCTACGAGCAGTACTTC.

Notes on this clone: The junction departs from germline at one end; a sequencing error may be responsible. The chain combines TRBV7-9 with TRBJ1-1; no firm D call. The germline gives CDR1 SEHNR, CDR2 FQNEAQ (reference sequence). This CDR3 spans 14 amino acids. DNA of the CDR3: TGTGCCGGCAGCTCTTGGGGTGGACTAGCTGAAGCTTTCTTT. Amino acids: CAGSSWGGLAEAFF.

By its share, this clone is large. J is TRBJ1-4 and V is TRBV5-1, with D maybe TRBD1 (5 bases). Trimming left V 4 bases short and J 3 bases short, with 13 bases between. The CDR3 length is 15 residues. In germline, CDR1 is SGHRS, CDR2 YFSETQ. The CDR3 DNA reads TGCGCCAGCAGCACCCAGGGCCCCCCTAATGAAAAACTGTTTTTT. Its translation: CASSTQGPPNEKLFF.

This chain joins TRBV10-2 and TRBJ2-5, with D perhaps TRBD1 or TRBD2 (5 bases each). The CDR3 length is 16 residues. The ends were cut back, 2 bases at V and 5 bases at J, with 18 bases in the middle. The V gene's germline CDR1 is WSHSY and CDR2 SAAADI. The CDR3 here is CASSETKGRGLETQYF. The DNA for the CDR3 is TGCGCCAGCAGTGAGACCAAAGGTCGGGGCCTCGAGACCCAGTACTTC.

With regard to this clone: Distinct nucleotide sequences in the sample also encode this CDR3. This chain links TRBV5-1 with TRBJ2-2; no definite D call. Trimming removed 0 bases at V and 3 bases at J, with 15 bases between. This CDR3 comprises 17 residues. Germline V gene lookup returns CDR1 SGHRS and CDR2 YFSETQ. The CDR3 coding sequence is TGCGCCAGCAGCTTGGCCCCGGCCCCCCAGGACACCGGGGAGCTGTTTTTT. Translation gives CASSLAPAPQDTGELFF.

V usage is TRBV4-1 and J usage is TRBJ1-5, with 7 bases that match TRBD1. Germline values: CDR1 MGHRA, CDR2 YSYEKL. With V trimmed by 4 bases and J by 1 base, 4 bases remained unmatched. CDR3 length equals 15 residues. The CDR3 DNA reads TGCGCCAGCAGCCTCTACAGGGGAAGCAATCAGCCCCAGCATTTT. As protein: CASSLYRGSNQPQHF.

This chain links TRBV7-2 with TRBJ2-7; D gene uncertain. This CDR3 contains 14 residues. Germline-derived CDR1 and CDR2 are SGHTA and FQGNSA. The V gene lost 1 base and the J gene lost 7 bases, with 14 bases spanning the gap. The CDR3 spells CASSLDGFSREQYF. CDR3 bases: TGTGCCAGCAGCTTAGACGGGTTTTCTAGAGAGCAGTACTTC.

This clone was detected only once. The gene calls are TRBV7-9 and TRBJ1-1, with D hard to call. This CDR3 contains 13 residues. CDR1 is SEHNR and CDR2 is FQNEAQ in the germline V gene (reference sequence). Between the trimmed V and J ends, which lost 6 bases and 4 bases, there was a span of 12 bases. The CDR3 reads CASSSPGRTEAFF. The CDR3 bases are TGTGCCAGCAGTTCTCCAGGACGCACTGAAGCTTTCTTT.

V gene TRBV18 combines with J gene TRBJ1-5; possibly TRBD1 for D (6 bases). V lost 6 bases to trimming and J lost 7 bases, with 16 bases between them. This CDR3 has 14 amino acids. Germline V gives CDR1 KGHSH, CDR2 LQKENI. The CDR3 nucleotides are TGTGCCAGCTCTCCTACCGGGACAAAGCAGCCCCAGCATTTT. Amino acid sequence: CASSPTGTKQPQHF.

The CDR3 nucleotides read TGTGCCAGTAGTATATCGATGAACACTGAAGCTTTCTTT. It translates to CASSISMNTEAFF. The V call is TRBV19, the J call TRBJ1-1; no clear D. V was clipped by 2 bases and J by 0 bases, with 4 bases between them. The germline gives CDR1 LNHDA, CDR2 SQIVND (reference sequence). This CDR3 comprises 13 residues.

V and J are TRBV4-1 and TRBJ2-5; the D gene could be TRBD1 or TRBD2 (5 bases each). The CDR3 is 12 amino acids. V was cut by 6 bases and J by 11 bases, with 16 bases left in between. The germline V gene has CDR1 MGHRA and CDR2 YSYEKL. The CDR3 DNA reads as TGCGCCAGCAGTCGTGGGGGAGCGACTCAGTACTTC. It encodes CASSRGGATQYF.

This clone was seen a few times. The CDR3 DNA follows: TGTGCCAGCAGCCAAGGGAAGGGTGGCAGCACAGATACGCAGTATTTT. Translated: CASSQGKGGSTDTQYF. The V call is TRBV3-1 (or the pseudogene TRBV3-2), the J call TRBJ2-3, with D uncertain. Per germline, CDR1 LGHDT and CDR2 YNNKEL (reference sequence). The CDR3 extends over 16 amino acids. V lost 1 base and J lost 0, with 11 bases in between.

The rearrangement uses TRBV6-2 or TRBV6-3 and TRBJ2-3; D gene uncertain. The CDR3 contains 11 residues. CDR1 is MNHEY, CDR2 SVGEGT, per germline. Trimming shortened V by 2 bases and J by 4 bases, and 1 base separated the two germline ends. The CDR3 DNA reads TGTGCCAGCAGTTACCCAGATACGCAGTATTTT. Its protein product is CASSYPDTQYF.

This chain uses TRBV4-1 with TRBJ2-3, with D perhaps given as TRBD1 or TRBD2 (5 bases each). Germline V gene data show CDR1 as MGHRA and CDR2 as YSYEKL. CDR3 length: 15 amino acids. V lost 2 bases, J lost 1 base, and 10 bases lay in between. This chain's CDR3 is CASSQHGTGTDTQYF. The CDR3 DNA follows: TGCGCCAGCAGCCAACATGGGACGGGCACAGATACGCAGTATTTT.

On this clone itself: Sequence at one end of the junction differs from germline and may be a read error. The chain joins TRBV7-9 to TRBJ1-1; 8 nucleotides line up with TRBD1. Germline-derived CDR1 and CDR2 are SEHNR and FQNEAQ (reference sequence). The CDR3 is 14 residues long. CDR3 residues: CASSLTDRETVAFF. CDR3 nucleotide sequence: TGTGCCAGCAGCCTGACGGACAGGGAAACTGTAGCTTTCTTT.

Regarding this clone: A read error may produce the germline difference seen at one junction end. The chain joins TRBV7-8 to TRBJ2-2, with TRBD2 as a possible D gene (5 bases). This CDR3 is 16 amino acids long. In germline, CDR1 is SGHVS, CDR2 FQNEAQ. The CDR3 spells CASSLVPAQTIGELFF. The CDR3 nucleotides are TGTGCCAGCAGCTTAGTACCCGCTCAGACGATCGGGGAACTGTTTTTT. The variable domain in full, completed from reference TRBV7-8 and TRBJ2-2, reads GAGVSQSPRYKVAKRGQDVALRCDPISGHVSLFWYQQALGQGPEFLTYFQNEAQLDKSGLPSDRFFAERPEGSVSTLKIQRTQQEDSAVYLCASSLVPAQTIGELFFGEGSRLTVL.

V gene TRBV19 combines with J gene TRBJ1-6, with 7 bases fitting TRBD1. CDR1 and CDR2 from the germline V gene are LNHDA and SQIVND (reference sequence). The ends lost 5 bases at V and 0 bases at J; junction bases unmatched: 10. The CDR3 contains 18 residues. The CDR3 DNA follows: TGTGCCAGTAGTCCGAGACAGGGATTTAGCTCCTATAATTCACCCCTCCACTTT. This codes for CASSPRQGFSSYNSPLHF.

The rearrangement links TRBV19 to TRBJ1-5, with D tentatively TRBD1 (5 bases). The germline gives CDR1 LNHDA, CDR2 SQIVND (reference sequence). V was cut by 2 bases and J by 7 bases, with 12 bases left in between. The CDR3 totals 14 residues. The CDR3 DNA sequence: TGTGCCAGTAGTATACGAGGGGCCGCACAGCCCCAGCATTTT. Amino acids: CASSIRGAAQPQHF. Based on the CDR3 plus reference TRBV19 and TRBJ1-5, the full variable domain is DGGITQSPKYLFRKEGQNVTLSCEQNLNHDAMYWYRQDPGQGLRLIYYSQIVNDFQKGDIAEGYSVSREKKESFPLTVTSAQKNPTAFYLCASSIRGAAQPQHFGDGTRLSIL.

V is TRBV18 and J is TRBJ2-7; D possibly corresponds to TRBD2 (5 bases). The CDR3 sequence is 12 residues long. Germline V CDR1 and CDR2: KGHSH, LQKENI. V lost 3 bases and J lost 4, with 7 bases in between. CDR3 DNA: TGTGCCAGCTCACCGTGGACTTACGAGCAGTACTTC. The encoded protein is CASSPWTYEQYF.